This T cell receptor (beta chain) was found in a study of T cells in tuberculosis (dated by TCRdb to the late 2010s). About the investigation overall: The study combined CD1B tetramers and high-throughput TCR immunosequencing to characterize T cells specific for the mycobacterial lipid antigen glucose monomycolate (GMM).

PBMC were thawed, rested overnight, stained with GMM-loaded CD1B tetramer, a Live/Dead dye and anti-CD3, and then sorted on a FACS Aria II. The CD1B tetramers were loaded with C32 glucose monomycolate that had been purified from Rhodococcus equi. PBMC used for tetramer sorting had been depleted of CD14-expressing monocytes for a separate study before cryopreservation. From each donor, 95,000 to 100,000 tetramer-negative cells were sorted and analyzed together with the tetramer-positive cells. GMM-loaded CD1B tetramers were used to sort antigen-specific T cells from several healthy South African adults. A remark on this clone: Base qualities are missing; no much larger clone stands one base away.

Because TCR-alpha and TCR-beta chains were sequenced unpaired, no chain pairing information was available. The immunoSEQ multiplex PCR assay was used to generate TCR libraries, with TCR-beta and/or TCR-alpha/delta assays applied to each sample. The amplified TCR libraries were sequenced using the Illumina high-throughput platform. Per the original workflow: Clustering and dimensionality reduction relied on pairwise TCRdist distances among GMM-specific receptors from T cells that were either sorted ex vivo or expanded in vitro. Sequence motifs defined by gene usage and CDR3 content were checked for enrichment by comparing tetramer-positive and tetramer-negative populations. The clones in this table, taken by TCRdb from immuneACCESS, are in-frame only. Not every clone is retained; where verified, under half of the shortfall comes from an unresolved V gene, and the cause of the rest is unknown. The V and J calls and clone size are taken from that table; D and trimming were inferred from the DNA. Within this sample are more than 70,000 clones, with roughly 90% of them counted one time only. Clones ranked in the top ten supply 1.5% to 2% of the sample.

CDR1 and CDR2 were assigned from the germline V gene as ENHRY and SYGVKD. V is cut back by 4 bases and J by 1 base, with 8 bases in the junction unmatched. Inclusive of the bounding cysteine and phenylalanine, the CDR3 is 16 residues long. Just CDR3 DNA is preserved here, 48 bases in frame from base 1. Points the paper makes about the study in general: T cells binding the CD1B-GMM tetramer with low affinity may have been missed by the stringent sort gate.

Input material: CD1b-GMM tetramer-negative cells sorted from PBMCs. The sample's cell subset or site, from its label and the paper: T cells not binding CD1B-GMM tetramer, sorted from same donor. The receptor was derived from an adult woman with latent tuberculosis. The chain couples TRBV10-3 to TRBJ2-5, with 8 middle bases fitting TRBD2. This receptor has the CDR3 CAISVSVTSGQETQYF. The DNA sequence is TGTGCCATCAGTGTCTCGGTTACTAGCGGCCAAGAGACCCAGTACTTC.